This passage covers 18 T cell receptor beta chains from one sample sequenced in a study of blood T cell repertoires in COVID-19. Repertoires were generated with immunoSEQ multiplex PCR, while TCRdb's copy carries only in-frame clones and drops some. The repertoire holds 250,000 to 300,000 clones, with around nine tenths as singletons. Sequenced sample: peripheral blood. All receptors derive from a woman in her thirties or forties who had recovered from COVID-19.

J is TRBJ2-2 and V is TRBV10-3; 9 bases are a match to TRBD2. Germline V CDR1 and CDR2: ENHRY, SYGVKD. The junction had 6 bases not matched to a gene; V was cut back by 2 bases and J by 5 bases. The CDR3 consists of 16 residues. DNA for the CDR3: TGTGCCATCAGTGAGGGGCTAGCGGGAAGGACCGGGGAGCTGTTTTTT. Its translation: CAISEGLAGRTGELFF.

Only one count was recorded for this clone. J is TRBJ2-4 and V is TRBV15; a weak D match, TRBD1 (5 bases). V shed 1 base and J shed 5 bases, with 9 bases lying between them. The CDR3 runs to 14 residues. The germline CDR1 and CDR2 sequences are LNHNV and YYDKDF (reference sequence). The CDR3 is CATSRGGTQNIQYF. DNA for the CDR3: TGTGCCACCAGCAGAGGGGGCACCCAAAACATTCAGTACTTC.

The chain couples TRBV6-5 to TRBJ1-1; possible D gene TRBD1, 5 bases. V was pared by 5 bases and J by 5 bases, with 18 bases between. The CDR3 sequence is 15 residues long. The germline V gene has CDR1 MNHEY and CDR2 SVGAGI. The chain's CDR3 is CASSPWQGGRTEAFF. In DNA, the CDR3 is TGTGCCAGCAGTCCCTGGCAGGGAGGGCGGACTGAAGCTTTCTTT.

Only one count was recorded for this clone. The chain joins TRBV19 to TRBJ1-4; no clear D. Trimming stripped 9 bases from V and 7 bases from J, with 15 bases between. Germline values: CDR1 LNHDA, CDR2 SQIVND (reference sequence). The length of the CDR3 is 13 residues. This CDR3 reads CASPRVPGEKLFF. The CDR3 nucleotides read TGTGCCAGCCCCCGGGTCCCGGGTGAAAAACTGTTTTTT.

This chain joins TRBV7-2 and TRBJ1-2; a possible D gene is TRBD1 (5 bases). There are 14 residues in the CDR3. Germline V CDR1 and CDR2: SGHTA, FQGNSA. Trimming removed 1 base at V and 8 bases at J, with 14 bases between. The CDR3 region has the DNA TGTGCCAGCAGCTTAGAGGGCAGGGCTGGCGGCTACACCTTC. Its translation: CASSLEGRAGGYTF.

The CDR3 is CASTQGLERGYTF. CDR3 DNA sequence: TGTGCCAGCACCCAGGGTTTGGAGCGTGGCTACACCTTC. This sequence joins TRBV6-5 and TRBJ1-2; D might be TRBD1 (5 bases). The CDR3 extends over 13 amino acids. Germline CDR1 MNHEY, CDR2 SVGAGI. V was shortened by 7 bases and J by 7 bases, with 16 bases between the two germline ends.

This chain's CDR3 is CASSPGATTNYGYTF. The DNA of the CDR3 is TGTGCCAGCTCACCTGGGGCAACTACTAACTATGGCTACACCTTC. J is TRBJ1-2 and V is TRBV18; D may be TRBD1 (5 bases). Trimming removed 3 bases at V and 0 bases at J, with 11 bases between. CDR1 KGHSH and CDR2 LQKENI come from the germline V gene. The CDR3 has 15 residues.

The chain carries TRBV28 and TRBJ2-7, with D perhaps TRBD2 (6 bases). The germline CDR1 and CDR2 sequences are MDHEN and SYDVKM. Trimming stripped 7 bases from V and 0 bases from J, with 16 bases between. The CDR3 covers 15 residues. This CDR3 is CASTRGGTRSYEQYF. The CDR3 DNA follows: TGTGCCAGCACCCGCGGCGGGACCCGCTCCTACGAGCAGTACTTC.

The V and J genes are TRBV11-2 and TRBJ1-5; 7 nucleotides match TRBD1. With V trimmed by 1 base and J by 5 bases, 5 bases remained unmatched. The CDR3 is made up of 15 amino acids. The germline CDR1 and CDR2 sequences are SGHAT and FQNNGV. Here the CDR3 DNA reads TGTGCCAGCAGCTTAGGTCCGACAGGGCATCAGCCCCAGCATTTT. Protein: CASSLGPTGHQPQHF.

This rearrangement joins TRBV11-3 to TRBJ2-3; tentative D call: TRBD2 (7 bases). The CDR3 spans 16 residues. Germline V gene lookup returns CDR1 SGHNT and CDR2 YENEEA. Trimming cost V 5 bases and J 2 bases, with 17 bases left between them. The CDR3, as DNA: TGTGCCAGCAGCCCCCGGGGAGGGGGATTCACAGATACGCAGTATTTT. Protein product: CASSPRGGGFTDTQYF.

This chain joins TRBV5-1 and TRBJ2-2; weak D call: TRBD2 (6 bases). V was cut by 2 bases and J by 0 bases, with 8 bases left in between. The CDR3 has 15 residues. Germline V gene sequence: CDR1 SGHRS, CDR2 YFSETQ. The DNA for the CDR3 is TGCGCCAGCAGCTTTGCGGGGACGAACACCGGGGAGCTGTTTTTT. Its protein is CASSFAGTNTGELFF.

The chain carries TRBV19 and TRBJ1-3, with TRBD1 identical over 9 bases. The ends lost 4 bases at V and 4 bases at J; junction bases unmatched: 5. This CDR3 contains 15 residues. Looked up from germline, CDR1 is LNHDA and CDR2 is SQIVND (reference sequence). CDR3 loop: CASSTTGGRGNTIYF. DNA of the CDR3: TGTGCCAGTAGTACAACAGGGGGCCGGGGAAACACCATATATTTT.

The genes are TRBV5-1 and TRBJ2-1; TRBD2 agrees at 10 bases. The J segment lost 7 bases and the V segment lost 0 bases, leaving 7 bases of the junction unmatched. This CDR3 has 16 residues. The germline CDR1 and CDR2 sequences are SGHRS and YFSETQ. Here the CDR3 DNA reads TGCGCCAGCAGCTTGGTTACGGGACTAGCGCCTAATGAGCAGTTCTTC. The encoded protein is CASSLVTGLAPNEQFF.

The rearrangement links TRBV6-2 or TRBV6-3 to TRBJ2-3; 12 bases are shared with TRBD2. V was pared by 0 bases and J by 0 bases, with 7 bases of the junction left unmatched. From germline, CDR1 is MNHEY and CDR2 SVGEGT. The CDR3 totals 19 residues. The CDR3 loop is CASSYSGPGTSGSTDTQYF. The DNA of the CDR3 is TGTGCCAGCAGTTACTCGGGCCCCGGGACTAGCGGGAGCACAGATACGCAGTATTTT.

This clone showed up just once. The chain uses TRBV7-9 and TRBJ2-5; 12 bases are shared with TRBD2. The ends lost 6 bases at V and 4 bases at J; junction bases unmatched: 12. This CDR3 region has 17 residues. The germline CDR1 and CDR2 sequences are SEHNR and FQNEAQ (reference sequence). CDR3 amino acids: CASRRGASGRAGETQYF. The DNA for the CDR3 is TGTGCCAGCAGGCGGGGGGCTAGCGGGAGGGCCGGAGAGACCCAGTACTTC.

The chain couples TRBV7-8 to TRBJ2-3; maybe TRBD2 (5 bases). The CDR3 consists of 14 residues. CDR1 SGHVS and CDR2 FQNEAQ come from the germline V gene. Between the trimmed V and J ends, which lost 7 bases and 2 bases, there was a span of 13 bases. In DNA form, the CDR3 reads TGTGCCAGCAAGGTCGGGGTACACACAGATACGCAGTATTTT. This sequence encodes CASKVGVHTDTQYF. Filled out from reference TRBV7-8 and TRBJ2-3, the complete variable domain reads GAGVSQSPRYKVAKRGQDVALRCDPISGHVSLFWYQQALGQGPEFLTYFQNEAQLDKSGLPSDRFFAERPEGSVSTLKIQRTQQEDSAVYLCASKVGVHTDTQYFGPGTRLTVL.

The chain joins TRBV11-2 to TRBJ2-3; 8 bases match TRBD1. The V segment lost 7 bases and the J segment 2 bases; nucleotides outside the gene matches: 17. Germline V CDR1 and CDR2: SGHAT, FQNNGV. The CDR3 is made up of 18 amino acids. The CDR3 protein is CASTRKVGRGPITDTQYF. CDR3 coding DNA: TGTGCCAGCACTCGCAAAGTGGGCAGGGGGCCTATCACAGATACGCAGTATTTT. The full variable domain, with the rest looked up from reference TRBV11-2 and TRBJ2-3, is EAGVAQSPRYKIIEKRQSVAFWCNPISGHATLYWYQQILGQGPKLLIQFQNNGVVDDSQLPKDRFSAERLKGVDSTLKIQPAKLEDSAVYLCASTRKVGRGPITDTQYFGPGTRLTVL.

This clone was detected a few times. V is TRBV9 and J is TRBJ1-6; D gene uncertain. Trimming left V 3 bases short and J 3 bases short, with 13 bases between. Germline CDR1 reads SGDLS; CDR2 reads YYNGEE. This CDR3 region has 16 residues. In DNA, the CDR3 is TGTGCCAGCAGCGAGGGAGGCCCGCTCTATAATTCACCCCTCCACTTT. Protein sequence: CASSEGGPLYNSPLHF.